This entry lists 26 T cell receptor beta chains sequenced from one sample in a study of cytomegalovirus exposure and HLA in healthy donors. Use of 60 Vbeta and 13 Jbeta primers characterized the PCR. Generated by immunoSEQ multiplex PCR, the TCRdb table keeps only in-frame clones and is missing some. This listing includes roughly 200,000 clones. The sequenced sample was PBMCs. The receptors originated from a girl aged 2 to 9 in good health and CMV-seropositive.

The chain is built from TRBV18 and TRBJ1-4, with no clear D. CDR1 KGHSH and CDR2 LQKENI come from the germline V gene. The CDR3 extends over 14 amino acids. Trimming took 4 bases from V and 8 from J, leaving 14 bases between them. The CDR3 coding sequence is TGTGCCAGCTCACTTCTCCCTGACGGGGAAAAACTGTTTTTT. Translated, it gives CASSLLPDGEKLFF.

The chain is built from TRBV28 and TRBJ2-1; D is ambiguous. V lost 2 bases to trimming and J lost 5 bases, with 19 bases between them. The CDR3 is 17 residues long. Per the germline V gene, CDR1 is MDHEN and CDR2 is SYDVKM. In DNA, the CDR3 is TGTGCCAGCAGTTTAGCACCCTTGGGCTACCTGGACAATGAGCAGTTCTTC. Translation: CASSLAPLGYLDNEQFF.

The chain links TRBV28 to TRBJ1-2; TRBD1 matches at 10 bases. With 8 bases clipped from V and 2 bases from J, the junction kept 2 bases outside the gene matches. The CDR3 covers 13 residues. Per the germline V gene, CDR1 is MDHEN and CDR2 is SYDVKM. The CDR3 DNA reads as TGTGCCAGCTGGGACAGGGGAAACTATGGCTACACCTTC. It yields the protein CASWDRGNYGYTF.

The chain links TRBV5-4 to TRBJ2-7; TRBD2 agrees at 10 bases. With V trimmed by 4 bases and J by 4 bases, 5 bases remained unmatched. Germline lookup yields CDR1 SGHNT and CDR2 YYREEE (reference sequence). This CDR3 has 14 amino acids. CDR3 in DNA: TGTGCCAGCAGCGCCGGGACTAGCGTGTACGAGCAGTACTTC. It specifies CASSAGTSVYEQYF.

The CDR3 here is CASSPLRVAGELYEQYF. The CDR3 DNA follows: TGTGCCAGCTCACCACTGCGAGTAGCGGGAGAGCTCTACGAGCAGTACTTC. The chain is built from TRBV18 and TRBJ2-7; 9 positions match TRBD2. The germline V gene has CDR1 KGHSH and CDR2 LQKENI. The CDR3 runs to 17 residues. Trimming took 1 base from V and 3 from J; bases not matched to a gene: 10.

This chain links TRBV29-1 with TRBJ2-7; D unresolved. Per the germline V gene, CDR1 is SQVTM and CDR2 is ANQGSEA. The CDR3 has 12 amino acids. Deletions cut 4 bases from V and 2 bases from J, with 9 bases between. The chain's CDR3 is CSVGTAPYEQYF. In DNA form, the CDR3 reads TGCAGCGTTGGTACAGCACCCTACGAGCAGTACTTC.

The chain joins TRBV7-2 to TRBJ2-1; TRBD2 matches 9 bases. CDR1 is SGHTA and CDR2 is FQGNSA in the germline V gene. The CDR3 has 15 residues. J was trimmed by 3 bases and V by 3 bases; bases with no gene match: 3. The CDR3 bases are TGTGCCAGCAGCTTTACTAGCGGGTACTACAATGAGCAGTTCTTC. It is translated as CASSFTSGYYNEQFF.

This chain links TRBV5-4 with TRBJ2-5; perhaps TRBD1 as D (6 bases). Near its end, the DNA agrees better with TRBJ2-7, so the J call may be wrong. Germline CDR1 SGHNT, CDR2 YYREEE (reference sequence). The CDR3 loop spans 15 amino acids. The chain's CDR3 is CASSPNPTGSGEQYF. DNA of the CDR3: TGTGCCAGCAGCCCCAATCCAACAGGGTCGGGCGAGCAGTACTTC.

This chain links TRBV5-1 with TRBJ2-3, with 8 positions matching TRBD2. Germline CDR1 is SGHRS and CDR2 is YFSETQ. With 0 bases clipped from V and 5 bases from J, the junction kept 5 bases outside the gene matches. The CDR3 length is 15 residues. The DNA of the CDR3 is TGCGCCAGCAGCTTGGTTGAGCGGGAGAAAGATACGCAGTATTTT. The encoded protein is CASSLVEREKDTQYF.

On this clone itself: Germline is not matched at one junction end, which may reflect a read error. This chain joins TRBV7-3 and TRBJ1-1; 7 nucleotides align to TRBD1. Germline V gene sequence: CDR1 SGHTA, CDR2 FQGTGA. The CDR3 covers 14 residues. In DNA form, the CDR3 reads TGTGCCGGCAGCTTAAGAGGGGGCTATACTGAAGCTTTCTTT. It is translated as CAGSLRGGYTEAFF.

V gene TRBV19 combines with J gene TRBJ1-1, with TRBD1 as a possible D gene (5 bases). The length of the CDR3 is 14 residues. The V and J ends lost 3 bases and 1 base respectively, with 9 bases between them. Germline-derived CDR1 and CDR2 are LNHDA and SQIVND (reference sequence). CDR3 region: CASSIDRSNTEAFF. DNA of the CDR3: TGTGCCAGTAGTATTGACAGATCGAACACTGAAGCTTTCTTT.

The chain has TRBV4-1 and TRBJ2-7; 10 bases are a match to TRBD2. CDR3 size: 15 residues. Losses at the gene ends were 4 bases for V and 4 bases for J; bases not matched to a gene: 7. From germline, CDR1 is MGHRA and CDR2 YSYEKL. In nucleotides, the CDR3 is TGCGCCAGCAGCCTCAGACTAGCGGGTGGGTACGAGCAGTACTTC. Protein product: CASSLRLAGGYEQYF.

In DNA form, the CDR3 reads TGTGCCAGCAGCCAGGGACTAGCGGGACGGGAGACCCAGTACTTC. This translates into CASSQGLAGRETQYF. The V call is TRBV11-2, the J call TRBJ2-5; 13 nucleotides align to TRBD2. CDR1 and CDR2 (germline): SGHAT, FQNNGV. V was pared by 5 bases and J by 5 bases, with 5 bases of the junction left unmatched. The CDR3 has 15 residues.

This chain connects TRBV29-1 to TRBJ2-5; possibly TRBD1 for D (5 bases). This CDR3 region has 14 residues. V shed 8 bases and J shed 2 bases, with 18 bases lying between them. CDR1 is SQVTM, CDR2 ANQGSEA, per germline. The CDR3 DNA is TGCAGCTCCTCTGGGGCTAGTAGACAAGAGACCCAGTACTTC. This sequence encodes CSSSGASRQETQYF.

V and J are TRBV5-1 and TRBJ2-5, with D possibly TRBD1 on 6 matching bases. This CDR3 region has 16 residues. The germline V and J ends were trimmed by 2 bases and 5 bases, with 19 bases remaining between them. CDR1 and CDR2 from the germline V gene are SGHRS and YFSETQ. The CDR3 spells CASSFNMGQGSETQYF. The CDR3 region has the DNA TGCGCCAGCAGCTTCAATATGGGGCAGGGGTCGGAGACCCAGTACTTC.

The rearrangement links TRBV18 to TRBJ2-7; the match to TRBD2 covers 10 bases. The V gene's germline CDR1 is KGHSH and CDR2 LQKENI. CDR3 size: 13 residues. Unmatched junction bases numbered 2, after V lost 6 bases and J lost 3 bases. The CDR3 coding sequence is TGTGCCAGCTCCTCTAGCGGGAGCTACGAGCAGTACTTC. It yields the protein CASSSSGSYEQYF.

The chain employs TRBV7-2 and TRBJ2-1, with 10 bases identical to TRBD1. Germline CDR1 and CDR2: SGHTA and FQGNSA. This CDR3 contains 13 residues. V dropped 8 bases and J dropped 7; count of bases not matched to a gene: 5. The CDR3 loop is CASRDRGKNEQFF. As DNA, the CDR3 is TGTGCCAGCCGGGACAGGGGTAAAAATGAGCAGTTCTTC. The variable domain in full, completed from reference TRBV7-2 and TRBJ2-1, reads GAGVSQSPSNKVTEKGKDVELRCDPISGHTALYWYRQSLGQGLEFLIYFQGNSAPDKSGLPSDRFSAERTGGSVSTLTIQRTQQEDSAVYLCASRDRGKNEQFFGPGTRLTVL.

This sequence joins TRBV7-3 and TRBJ2-5, with 13 bases fitting TRBD2. This CDR3 comprises 15 residues. Germline lookup yields CDR1 SGHTA and CDR2 FQGTGA. Germline trimming cut 8 bases from V and 0 bases from J; bases unmatched to any gene: 3. For the CDR3, the DNA is TGTGCCAGCGGACTAGCGGGAGCGTACCAAGAGACCCAGTACTTC. Amino acid sequence: CASGLAGAYQETQYF.

The chain joins TRBV7-2 to TRBJ2-3; tentative D call: TRBD1 (7 bases). Trimming took 5 bases from V and 6 from J, leaving 9 bases between them. CDR3 size: 12 residues. Germline assignment: CDR1 SGHTA and CDR2 FQGNSA. The CDR3 nucleotides read TGTGCCAGCAGCCCAGGGGGGGATACGCAGTATTTT. It encodes CASSPGGDTQYF.

The V and J genes are TRBV5-1 and TRBJ2-5; 11 bases are a match to TRBD1. Judging by the DNA end, TRBJ2-7 fits better; the J call may be wrong. The CDR3 is 22 residues long. Germline CDR1 is SGHRS and CDR2 is YFSETQ. The CDR3 reads CASSSPGSWTGGDGLGIYEQYF. CDR3 DNA: TGCGCCAGCAGCTCCCCCGGGTCATGGACAGGGGGCGACGGGTTGGGAATCTACGAGCAGTACTTC.

This chain links TRBV27 with TRBJ2-7; 8 nucleotides line up with TRBD1. This CDR3 is built from 14 residues. The germline V gene has CDR1 MNHEY and CDR2 SMNVEV (reference sequence). V was clipped by 6 bases and J by 10 bases; unmatched bases: 14. The CDR3 loop is CASSPGTGRNTQYF. As DNA, the CDR3 is TGTGCCAGCAGCCCAGGGACAGGACGTAACACCCAGTACTTC.

This sequence joins TRBV5-1 and TRBJ2-3; D perhaps matches TRBD1 (7 bases). Germline-derived CDR1 and CDR2 are SGHRS and YFSETQ. V lost 1 base and J 2 bases, leaving 14 bases between the germline ends. The CDR3 runs to 16 residues. The CDR3 sequence: CASSLQGGENTDTQYF. The CDR3, as DNA: TGCGCCAGCAGCTTGCAGGGGGGCGAGAACACAGATACGCAGTATTTT. The variable domain in full, with the rest retrieved from reference TRBV5-1 and TRBJ2-3, is KAGVTQTPRYLIKTRGQQVTLSCSPISGHRSVSWYQQTPGQGLQFLFEYFSETQRNKGNFPGRFSGRQFSNSRSEMNVSTLELGDSALYLCASSLQGGENTDTQYFGPGTRLTVL.

V and J are TRBV15 and TRBJ2-5, with TRBD2 matching 9 bases. The end of the DNA aligns better with TRBJ2-7, so the J call may be wrong. Germline V gene sequence: CDR1 LNHNV, CDR2 YYDKDF (reference sequence). This CDR3 has 15 residues. In nucleotides, the CDR3 is TGTGCCACCAGCAGAGGTAGCGGGGGAGACTACGAGCAGTACTTC. The encoded protein is CATSRGSGGDYEQYF.

The gene calls are TRBV11-2 and TRBJ2-1, with 13 bases that match TRBD2. The V and J ends lost 5 bases and 6 bases, in that order; junction bases with no gene match: 4. Germline CDR1 and CDR2: SGHAT and FQNNGV. The length of the CDR3 is 15 residues. The CDR3 sequence: CASSPGLAGTNEQFF. DNA for the CDR3: TGTGCCAGCAGCCCGGGACTAGCGGGAACCAATGAGCAGTTCTTC.

The chain recombines TRBV5-8 with TRBJ1-1; D unresolved. Trimming removed 0 bases at V and 4 bases at J, with 7 bases between. The CDR3 is 13 residues long. From germline, CDR1 is SGHTS and CDR2 YDEGEE. Here the CDR3 reads CASSLVAGTEAFF. CDR3 in DNA: TGTGCCAGCAGCTTGGTCGCGGGCACTGAAGCTTTCTTT.

V and J are TRBV13 and TRBJ1-2; 9 bases map to TRBD1. Trimming removed 0 bases from V and 4 bases from J; junction bases left unmatched: 3. This CDR3 is 15 amino acids long. The V gene's germline CDR1 is PRHDT and CDR2 FYEKMQ (reference sequence). CDR3 protein: CASSLGTGGTYGYTF. CDR3 nucleotide sequence: TGTGCCAGCAGCTTAGGGACAGGGGGGACCTATGGCTACACCTTC.